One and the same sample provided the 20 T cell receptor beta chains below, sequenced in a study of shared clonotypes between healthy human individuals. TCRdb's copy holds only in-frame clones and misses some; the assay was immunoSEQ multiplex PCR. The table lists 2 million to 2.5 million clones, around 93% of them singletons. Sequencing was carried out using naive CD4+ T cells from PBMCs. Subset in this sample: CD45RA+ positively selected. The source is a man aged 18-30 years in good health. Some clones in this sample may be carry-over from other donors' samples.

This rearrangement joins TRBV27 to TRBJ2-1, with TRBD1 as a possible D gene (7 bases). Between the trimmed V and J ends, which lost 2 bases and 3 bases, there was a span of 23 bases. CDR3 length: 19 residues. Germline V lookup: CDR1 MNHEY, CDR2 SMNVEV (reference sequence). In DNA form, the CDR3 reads TGTGCCAGCAGTTTAATCCGGGACAGACTGGAGGGATTCTACAATGAGCAGTTCTTC. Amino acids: CASSLIRDRLEGFYNEQFF.

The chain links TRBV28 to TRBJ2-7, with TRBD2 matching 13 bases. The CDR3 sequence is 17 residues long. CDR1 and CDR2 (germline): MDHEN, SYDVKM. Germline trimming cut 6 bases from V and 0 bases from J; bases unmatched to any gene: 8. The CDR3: CASSVPGLAGNSYEQYF. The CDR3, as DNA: TGTGCCAGCAGCGTACCGGGACTAGCGGGGAACTCCTACGAGCAGTACTTC.

In nucleotides, the CDR3 is TGCGCCAGCAGCTTGATGGCTAACTATGGCTACACCTTC. Translated, it gives CASSLMANYGYTF. The chain couples TRBV5-1 to TRBJ1-2, with D unresolved. CDR1 and CDR2 (germline): SGHRS, YFSETQ. Trimming took 1 base from V and 0 from J, leaving 4 bases between them. The CDR3 totals 13 residues.

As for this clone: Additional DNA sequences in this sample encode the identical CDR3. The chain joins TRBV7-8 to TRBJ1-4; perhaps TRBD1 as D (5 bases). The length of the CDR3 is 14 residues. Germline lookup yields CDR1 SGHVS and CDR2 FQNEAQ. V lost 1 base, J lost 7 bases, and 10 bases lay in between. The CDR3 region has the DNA TGTGCCAGCAGCTTAGGGACCGGGGGTGAAAAACTGTTTTTT. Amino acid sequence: CASSLGTGGEKLFF.

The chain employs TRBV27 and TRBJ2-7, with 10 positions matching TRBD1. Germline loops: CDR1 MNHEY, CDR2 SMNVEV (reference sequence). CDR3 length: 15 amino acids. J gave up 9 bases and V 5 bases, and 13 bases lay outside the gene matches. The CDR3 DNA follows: TGTGCCAGCAGTCCCGGGACAGGGGTTCGGTGGGTGCAGTACTTC. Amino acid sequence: CASSPGTGVRWVQYF.

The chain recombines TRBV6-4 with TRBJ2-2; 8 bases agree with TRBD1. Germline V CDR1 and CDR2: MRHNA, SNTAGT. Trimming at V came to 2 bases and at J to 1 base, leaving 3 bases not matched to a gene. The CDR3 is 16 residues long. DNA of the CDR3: TGTGCCAGCAGTGACCCCGGACAGGGGAACACCGGGGAGCTGTTTTTT. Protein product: CASSDPGQGNTGELFF.

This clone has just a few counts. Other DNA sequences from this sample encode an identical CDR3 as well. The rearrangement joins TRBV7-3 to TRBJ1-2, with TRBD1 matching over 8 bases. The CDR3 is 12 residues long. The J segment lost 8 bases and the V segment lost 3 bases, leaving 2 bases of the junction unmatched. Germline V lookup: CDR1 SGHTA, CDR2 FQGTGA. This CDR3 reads CASSLTGDGYTF. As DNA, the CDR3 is TGTGCCAGCAGCTTGACAGGGGACGGCTACACCTTC.

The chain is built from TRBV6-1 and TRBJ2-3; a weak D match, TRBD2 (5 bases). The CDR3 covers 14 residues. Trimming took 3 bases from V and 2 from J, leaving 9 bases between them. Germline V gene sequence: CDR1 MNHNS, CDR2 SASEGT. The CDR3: CASSENGDTDTQYF. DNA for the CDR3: TGTGCCAGCAGTGAGAACGGGGACACAGATACGCAGTATTTT.

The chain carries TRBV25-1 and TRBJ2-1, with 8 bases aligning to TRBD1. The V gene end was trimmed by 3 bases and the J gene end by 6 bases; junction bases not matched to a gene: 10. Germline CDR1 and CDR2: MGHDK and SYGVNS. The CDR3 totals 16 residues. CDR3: CASSENPGQGGNEQFF. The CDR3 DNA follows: TGTGCCAGCAGTGAGAACCCCGGACAGGGCGGCAATGAGCAGTTCTTC.

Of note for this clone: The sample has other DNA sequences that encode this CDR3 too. The CDR3 coding sequence is TGTGCCAGTAGTACACAAGAGACCCAGTACTTC. This codes for CASSTQETQYF. This sequence joins TRBV19 and TRBJ2-5; D is uncertain. The germline V gene encodes CDR1 LNHDA and CDR2 SQIVND (reference sequence). V was cut by 4 bases and J by 2 bases, with 2 bases left in between. The CDR3 contains 11 residues.

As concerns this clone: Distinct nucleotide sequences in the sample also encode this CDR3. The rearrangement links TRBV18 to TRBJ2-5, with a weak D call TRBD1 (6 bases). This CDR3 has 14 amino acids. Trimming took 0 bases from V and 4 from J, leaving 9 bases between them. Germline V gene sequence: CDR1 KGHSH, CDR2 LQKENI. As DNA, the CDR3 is TGTGCCAGCTCACCACCCGGCAGGGGAGAGACCCAGTACTTC. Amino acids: CASSPPGRGETQYF. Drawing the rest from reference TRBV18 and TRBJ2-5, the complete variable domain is NAGVMQNPRHLVRRRGQEARLRCSPMKGHSHVYWYRQLPEEGLKFMVYLQKENIIDESGMPKERFSAEFPKEGPSILRIQQVVRGDSAAYFCASSPPGRGETQYFGPGTRLLVL.

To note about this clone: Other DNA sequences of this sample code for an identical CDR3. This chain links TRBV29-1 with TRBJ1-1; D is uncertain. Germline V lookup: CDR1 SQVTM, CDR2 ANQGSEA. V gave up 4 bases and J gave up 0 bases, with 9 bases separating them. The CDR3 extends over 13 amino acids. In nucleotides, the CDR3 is TGCAGCGTTGCCGGTTTAATGAACACTGAAGCTTTCTTT. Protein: CSVAGLMNTEAFF.

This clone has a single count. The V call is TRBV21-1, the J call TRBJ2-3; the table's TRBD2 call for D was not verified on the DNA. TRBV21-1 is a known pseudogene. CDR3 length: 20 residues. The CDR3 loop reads CASPLGRERPGLAGTDTQYF. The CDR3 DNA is TGTGCCAGCCCCCTGGGGAGAGAACGACCGGGACTAGCGGGAACAGATACGCAGTATTTT.

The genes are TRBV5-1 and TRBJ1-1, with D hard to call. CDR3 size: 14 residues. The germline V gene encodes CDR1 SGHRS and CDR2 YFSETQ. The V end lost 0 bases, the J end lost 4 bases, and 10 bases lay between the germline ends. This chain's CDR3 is CASSLDRLSTEAFF. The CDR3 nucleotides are TGCGCCAGCAGCTTGGATCGGTTGTCCACTGAAGCTTTCTTT. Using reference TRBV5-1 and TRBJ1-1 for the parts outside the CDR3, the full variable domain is KAGVTQTPRYLIKTRGQQVTLSCSPISGHRSVSWYQQTPGQGLQFLFEYFSETQRNKGNFPGRFSGRQFSNSRSEMNVSTLELGDSALYLCASSLDRLSTEAFFGQGTRLTVV.

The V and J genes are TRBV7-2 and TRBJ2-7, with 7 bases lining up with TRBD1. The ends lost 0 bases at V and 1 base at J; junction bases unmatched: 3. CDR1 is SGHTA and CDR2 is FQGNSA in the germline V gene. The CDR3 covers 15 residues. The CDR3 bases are TGTGCCAGCAGCTTAGCTGGGGACAGTTCCTACGAGCAGTACTTC. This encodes CASSLAGDSSYEQYF.

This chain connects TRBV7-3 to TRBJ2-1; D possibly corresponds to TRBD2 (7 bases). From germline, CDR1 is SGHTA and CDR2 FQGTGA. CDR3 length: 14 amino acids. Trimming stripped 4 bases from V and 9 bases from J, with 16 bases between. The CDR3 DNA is TGTGCCAGCAGCTCATCGCAGGGGAGGGGTGAGCAGTTCTTC. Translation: CASSSSQGRGEQFF.

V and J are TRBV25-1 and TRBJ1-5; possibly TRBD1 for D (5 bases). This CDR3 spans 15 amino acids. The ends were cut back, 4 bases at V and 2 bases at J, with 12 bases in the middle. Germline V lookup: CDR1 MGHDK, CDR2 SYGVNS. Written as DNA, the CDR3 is TGTGCCAGCAGTGGGGGGGGGTATGGCAATCAGCCCCAGCATTTT. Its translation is CASSGGGYGNQPQHF.

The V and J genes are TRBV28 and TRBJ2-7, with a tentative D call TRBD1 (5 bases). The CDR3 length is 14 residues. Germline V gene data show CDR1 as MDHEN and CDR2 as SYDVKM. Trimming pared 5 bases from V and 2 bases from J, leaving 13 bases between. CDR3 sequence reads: CASSPGHATYEQYF. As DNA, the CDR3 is TGTGCCAGCAGTCCCGGACACGCCACCTACGAGCAGTACTTC.

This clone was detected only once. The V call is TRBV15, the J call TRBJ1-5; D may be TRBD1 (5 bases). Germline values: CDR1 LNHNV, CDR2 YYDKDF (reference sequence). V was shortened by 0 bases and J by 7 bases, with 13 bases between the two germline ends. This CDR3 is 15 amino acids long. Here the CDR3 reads CATSRDPRDRQPQHF. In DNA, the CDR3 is TGTGCCACCAGCAGAGATCCCAGGGATAGGCAGCCCCAGCATTTT. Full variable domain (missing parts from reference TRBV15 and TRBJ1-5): DAMVIQNPRYQVTQFGKPVTLSCSQTLNHNVMYWYQQKSSQAPKLLFHYYDKDFNNEADTPDNFQSRRPNTSFCFLDIRSPGLGDTAMYLCATSRDPRDRQPQHFGDGTRLSIL.

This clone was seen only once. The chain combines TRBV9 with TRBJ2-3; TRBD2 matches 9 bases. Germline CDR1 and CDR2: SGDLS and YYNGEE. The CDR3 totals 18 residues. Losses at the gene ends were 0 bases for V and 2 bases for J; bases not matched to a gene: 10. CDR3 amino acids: CASSVVSLAGPLTDTQYF. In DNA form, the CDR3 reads TGTGCCAGCAGCGTAGTCAGTCTAGCGGGGCCCCTCACAGATACGCAGTATTTT. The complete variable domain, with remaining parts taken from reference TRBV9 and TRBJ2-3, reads DSGVTQTPKHLITATGQRVTLRCSPRSGDLSVYWYQQSLDQGLQFLIQYYNGEERAKGNILERFSAQQFPDLHSELNLSSLELGDSALYFCASSVVSLAGPLTDTQYFGPGTRLTVL.